A selection of T cell receptor beta chains follows, all from one sample in a study of cytomegalovirus exposure and HLA in healthy donors. The repertoire was sequenced with immunoSEQ multiplex PCR; TCRdb's copy has only in-frame clones and lacks some. This sample has more than 70,000 clones, with approximately 95% found just once. Material: PBMCs. The receptors shown here come from a man between 18 and 35 years old in good health and CMV-seropositive. The CDR3 runs from the conserved cysteine through the conserved F or W. D genes are given only for firm matches. A clone size is listed for some rows: how often the clone was seen (once, few, many), or a class if it is expanded.

CDR3nt	CDR3aa	abundance	j_gene	d_gene	v_gene
TGTGCCAGCAGCTTGGAGATCCTAGCGGCCTACAATGAGCAGTTCTTC	CASSLEILAAYNEQFF	-	TRBJ2-1	TRBD2	TRBV5-5
TGTGCCAGCAGCGTGGGGGGACTAGCGGGGCCGAGCTCCTACAATGAGCAGTTCTTC	CASSVGGLAGPSSYNEQFF	once	TRBJ2-1	TRBD2	TRBV9
TGTGCCAGCAGAGCCGGGACAGGGGCAAACGAGCAGTACTTC	CASRAGTGANEQYF	once	TRBJ2-7	TRBD1	TRBV6-5
TGTGCCAGTAGTATTGAATTAGCGGGAGTCGGCAAAAACATTCAGTACTTC	CASSIELAGVGKNIQYF	-	TRBJ2-4	TRBD2	TRBV19
TGTGCCACCCACGGGACAGGGGAGATTGAGCAGTTCTTC	CATHGTGEIEQFF	-	TRBJ2-1	TRBD1	TRBV28
TGTGCCAGCAGCTCGTTAGCGGGTCCAGATACGCAGTATTTT	CASSSLAGPDTQYF	-	TRBJ2-3	TRBD2	TRBV7-8
TGTGCCAGCAGACCCCGGCCCGGGACAAGCCCTAATGAAAAACTGTTTTTT	CASRPRPGTSPNEKLFF	-	TRBJ1-4	-	TRBV28
TGTGCCAGCAGCTCACAGGGGGCAGAAAGCGAGCAGTACTTC	CASSSQGAESEQYF	once	TRBJ2-7	TRBD1	TRBV7-2
TGTGCCAGCAGCTCTACTACAGGGGCTGAGACCCAGTACTTC	CASSSTTGAETQYF	-	TRBJ2-5	TRBD1	TRBV7-9
TGTGCCAGCGGCAGGAACGAGAACACTGAAGCTTTCTTT	CASGRNENTEAFF	-	TRBJ1-1	-	TRBV6-4
TGTGCCAGCAGAGCGGAATCCGATTCCACTGAGCAGTTCTTC	CASRAESDSTEQFF	-	TRBJ2-1	-	TRBV6-1
TGTGCCAGCAGCGTAGCCCGGGTACCCGGGGAGCTGTTTTTT	CASSVARVPGELFF	-	TRBJ2-2	-	TRBV9
TGTGCCAGCAGCTTGGATCCGGGGTGGGGTGAAGCTTTCTTT	CASSLDPGWGEAFF	-	TRBJ1-1	-	TRBV5-4
TGTGCCAGCAGTCACGATGACTCGACAGATACGCAGTATTTT	CASSHDDSTDTQYF	-	TRBJ2-3	-	TRBV6-5
TGTGCCAGCCAACTTTCCAACACCGGGGAGCTGTTTTTT	CASQLSNTGELFF	-	TRBJ2-2	-	TRBV6-4
TGTGCCACCCCCCCGGTAGGGGGGGCGGGGGATACGCAGTATTTT	CATPPVGGAGDTQYF	-	TRBJ2-3	-	TRBV7-9
TGCGCCAGCAGAGAGGAAGCAGCTAGCACAGATACGCAGTATTTT	CASREEAASTDTQYF	-	TRBJ2-3	-	TRBV4-1
TGCGCCAGCAGCTCTAACCCTAACTATGGCTACACCTTC	CASSSNPNYGYTF	-	TRBJ1-2	-	TRBV4-1
TGTGCCAGCTCACCACGGCCTCGGCGACAGGGGACCCACGAGCAGTACTTC	CASSPRPRRQGTHEQYF	-	TRBJ2-7	TRBD1	TRBV18
TGCAGCGTTGGGGAGCGGGAAGGGCAGTACTTC	CSVGEREGQYF	few	TRBJ2-7	TRBD2	TRBV29-1
TGCAGCGTTCGATTGGGACAGGGTTACACAGATACGCAGTATTTT	CSVRLGQGYTDTQYF	-	TRBJ2-3	TRBD1	TRBV29-1
TGCGCCAGCAGCTTTAGCCAAGTTAATGAAAAACTGTTTTTT	CASSFSQVNEKLFF	-	TRBJ1-4	-	TRBV5-1
TGTGCCAGCAGCGAGGGAGTGTCAGGGAGGGCCACGAATGAGCAGTTCTTC	CASSEGVSGRATNEQFF	once	TRBJ2-1	TRBD2	TRBV11-3
TGTGCCAGCAGCCAGGGAAGGTCCAACGTCCTGACTTTC	CASSQGRSNVLTF	-	TRBJ2-6	-	TRBV2
TGTGCCAGCAGCGTAGCCAGCGGGAGGACCAATGAGCAGTTCTTC	CASSVASGRTNEQFF	-	TRBJ2-1	TRBD2	TRBV9
TGTGCCAGGGACTTCACCGGGGAGCTGTTTTTT	CARDFTGELFF	-	TRBJ2-2	-	TRBV30
TGTGCCTGGAGTGTACGGGGATGGGAAAGCTTC	CAWSVRGWESF	once	TRBJ1-2	-	TRBV30
TGCGCCAGCAGCCAAGAGGAGCGATCCGCCGTTGGAAACACCATATATTTT	CASSQEERSAVGNTIYF	-	TRBJ1-3	-	TRBV4-1
TGTGCCAGCAGTGAAGCCGCGCGGGAGGTAACAGATACGCAGTATTTT	CASSEAAREVTDTQYF	-	TRBJ2-3	TRBD2	TRBV6-1
TGTGCCACCAGCAGAGAGGGCCCGGGACAGGGTTATGGCTACACCTTC	CATSREGPGQGYGYTF	-	TRBJ1-2	TRBD1	TRBV15
TGCGCCAGCAGCGAGGATCCTAGTTTCAATGAGCAGTTCTTC	CASSEDPSFNEQFF	-	TRBJ2-1	-	TRBV10-1
TGTGCCAGCAGTCCAGACTTCGGCGGGGAGCTGTTTTTT	CASSPDFGGELFF	-	TRBJ2-2	-	TRBV27
TGTGCCAGCAGCCCCCGAACCAAGACTAGCGAGAGGTTTACAGATACGCAGTATTTT	CASSPRTKTSERFTDTQYF	-	TRBJ2-3	TRBD2	TRBV7-2
TGTGCCTCGGGGGGCGGAAACACCATATATTTT	CASGGGNTIYF	-	TRBJ1-3	-	TRBV19
TGTGCCTGGAGTGTAGGGACAGACTCAACCTACGAGCAGTACTTC	CAWSVGTDSTYEQYF	-	TRBJ2-7	TRBD1	TRBV30
TGTGCCAGCAGTTTGGGGACAGACTATGGCTACACCTTC	CASSLGTDYGYTF	-	TRBJ1-2	TRBD1	TRBV28
TGTGCCAGCAGTCCCACAGGGAATGAAAAACTGTTTTTT	CASSPTGNEKLFF	-	TRBJ1-4	-	TRBV25-1
TGTGCCAGCAGCCCTCTCACTAGCGGGAGGTCCTACAATGAGCAGTTCTTC	CASSPLTSGRSYNEQFF	-	TRBJ2-1	TRBD2	TRBV7-9
TGTGCCAGCAGCGCGACAGGGGCCTACGAGCAGTACTTC	CASSATGAYEQYF	-	TRBJ2-7	TRBD1	TRBV5-5
TGTGCCAGCAGCCGTCGAGGAGACCCCTACGAGCAGTACTTC	CASSRRGDPYEQYF	-	TRBJ2-7	-	TRBV7-8
TGTGCCACCAGCAGAGATCCAGCCTACGAGCAGTACTTC	CATSRDPAYEQYF	-	TRBJ2-7	-	TRBV15
TGCGCCAGCAGCTTGGCGGGAGCCCCTAGTAATGAGCAGTTCTTC	CASSLAGAPSNEQFF	-	TRBJ2-1	-	TRBV5-1
TGTGCCAGCAGCTCGCCCCTGGGGGCGTACGAGCAGTACTTC	CASSSPLGAYEQYF	-	TRBJ2-7	-	TRBV5-8
TGTGCCACCAGCGAGGCCGGGACTACTAGCACAGATACGCAGTATTTT	CATSEAGTTSTDTQYF	-	TRBJ2-3	TRBD2	TRBV15
TGTGCCAGCAGCTTGCGGGAATCCTACGAGCAGTACTTC	CASSLRESYEQYF	-	TRBJ2-7	-	TRBV11-3
TGTGCCAGTAGGGCACCCCGTGCGAACACCGGGGAGCTGTTTTTT	CASRAPRANTGELFF	-	TRBJ2-2	-	TRBV19
TGTGCCAGCAGCTTGGAAGGGGCCCGGACTGAAGCTTTCTTT	CASSLEGARTEAFF	-	TRBJ1-1	-	TRBV5-4
TGTGCCAGCAGTTCTCTAGCGGGATCCACAGATACGCAGTATTTT	CASSSLAGSTDTQYF	-	TRBJ2-3	TRBD2	TRBV27
TGCGCCAGCAGCTTGGATGGGGCAGGAGATCAGCCCCAGCATTTT	CASSLDGAGDQPQHF	-	TRBJ1-5	-	TRBV5-1
TGTGCCAGCGGCCAAGACAGGGTTAAAAACTATGGCTACACCTTC	CASGQDRVKNYGYTF	-	TRBJ1-2	TRBD1	TRBV27
TGTGCCATCACGACAGGAAGCAATCAGCCCCAGCATTTT	CAITTGSNQPQHF	-	TRBJ1-5	-	TRBV10-3
TGTGCCAGCAGCGTAGAAGCGGGTTCCGGTCAAGAGACCCAGTACTTC	CASSVEAGSGQETQYF	-	TRBJ2-5	-	TRBV9
TGCGCCAGCAGTGAATTTGTAGGGGCCTACGAGCAGTACTTC	CASSEFVGAYEQYF	-	TRBJ2-7	-	TRBV10-1